This TCR beta chain derives from a study of T cell clusters in autoimmune cytopenias. Germline values: CDR1 LNHDA, CDR2 SQIVND (reference sequence). The CDR3 is 15 residues long. Of note for this clonotype: Antigen specificity is unknown.

General study findings and limits: Compared with active autoimmune hepatitis patients, healthy donors showed almost three-fold more exclusive TRB clusters.

Each sample's input was roughly 270 ng genomic DNA, roughly 40,000 genome equivalents. TRB was amplified by touch-down multiplex PCR, primer pools A and B combined. TCRdb reprocessed the multiplex PCR reads and reports one entry per CDR3 protein, with no DNA. Its clone listing holds some 11,000 distinct CDR3 sequences. This rearrangement joins TRBV19 to TRBJ1-5; TCRdb designates TRBD1, a call that cannot be tested without DNA. The sequenced material came from peripheral blood. The receptor was isolated from a human donor with an autoimmune cytopenia or autoimmune hepatitis (not recorded which). CDR3 region: CASSFRDSGNQPQHF. Drawing the rest from reference TRBV19 and TRBJ1-5, the complete variable domain is DGGITQSPKYLFRKEGQNVTLSCEQNLNHDAMYWYRQDPGQGLRLIYYSQIVNDFQKGDIAEGYSVSREKKESFPLTVTSAQKNPTAFYLCASSFRDSGNQPQHFGDGTRLSIL.